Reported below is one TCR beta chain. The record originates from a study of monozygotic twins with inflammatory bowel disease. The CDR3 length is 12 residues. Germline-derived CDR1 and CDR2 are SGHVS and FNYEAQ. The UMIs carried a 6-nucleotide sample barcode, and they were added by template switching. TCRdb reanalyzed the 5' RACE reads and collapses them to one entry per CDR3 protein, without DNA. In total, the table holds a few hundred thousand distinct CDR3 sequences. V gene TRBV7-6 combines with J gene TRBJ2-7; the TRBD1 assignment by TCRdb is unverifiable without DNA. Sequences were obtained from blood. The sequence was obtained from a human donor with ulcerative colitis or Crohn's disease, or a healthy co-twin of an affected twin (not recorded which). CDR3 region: CASSNRGPEQYF.